This TCR beta chain was retrieved from a study of blood T cell repertoires in COVID-19. Study details: The United States, Italy and Spain provided the acute and convalescent COVID-19 samples. In each case, the material was cDNA or gDNA derived from T cells, B-cell-depleted T cells, or PBMCs.

In the study's own analysis: Cell counts per sample came from amplifying reference gene primers. The protocol was immunoSEQ multiplex PCR, while the TCRdb copy is restricted to in-frame clones and leaves out a portion. The DNA was the basis for D and trimming; V, J and clone size are from that table. The table has 100,000 to 150,000 clones, 86% seen once; the top ten hold roughly 7.9%. The CDR3 is 14 residues long. V was shortened by 6 bases and J by 0 bases, with 11 bases between the two germline ends. Germline V gene sequence: CDR1 MNHEY, CDR2 SMNVEV (reference sequence). Source material: peripheral blood. The receptor was derived from a man in his 70s who had recovered from COVID-19. The chain recombines TRBV27 with TRBJ1-1; D ambiguous. The CDR3 is CASSPRRLNTEAFF. DNA for the CDR3: TGTGCCAGCAGCCCACGGCGGTTGAACACTGAAGCTTTCTTT.